The 30 T cell receptor beta chains below come from one sample, sequenced in a study of regulatory T cells in long-lasting Graves disease. Time point in this sample: persistent/refractory GD, antithyroid drugs over 5 years with positive TRAb. From PBMCs, RNA was extracted and then used to make the TCR library. In building TCR beta libraries, iRepertoire HTBI primers were used together with Arm-PCR of CDR3 regions. TCRdb analysed the multiplex PCR reads with MiXCR anew, one entry per CDR3 protein. The sample includes about 470,000 distinct CDR3 sequences, around 20% of them seen just once. Sequencing used peripheral blood mononuclear cells (PBMCs), obtained when the disease was refractory, from a patient treated with antithyroid drugs. The receptors were gathered from a female donor with Graves disease.

In its sample, this clonotype was seen many times. The chain is built from TRBV27 and TRBJ1-6; TRBD1 aligns across 8 bases. CDR3 length: 15 residues. The V and J ends lost 4 bases and 8 bases, in that order; junction bases with no gene match: 7. CDR1 MNHEY and CDR2 SMNVEV come from the germline V gene (reference sequence). The CDR3 DNA sequence: TGTGCCAGCAGTTCACGGACAGGGAGGCATTCACCCCTCCACTTT. Its translation: CASSSRTGRHSPLHF.

This clonotype was picked up many times. The rearrangement uses TRBV12-3 or TRBV12-4 and TRBJ1-2; D possibly corresponds to TRBD1 (5 bases). Trimming removed 3 bases from V and 4 bases from J, with 15 bases in between. CDR3 size: 15 residues. The CDR3 sequence is CASSFSLGLLYGYTF. CDR3 nucleotides: TGTGCCAGCAGTTTCTCCCTGGGGCTGCTCTATGGCTACACCTTC.

V is TRBV27 and J is TRBJ2-3; 11 nucleotides agree with TRBD1. Per the germline V gene, CDR1 is MNHEY and CDR2 is SMNVEV (reference sequence). This CDR3 is 16 amino acids long. V lost 5 bases, J lost 10 bases, and 14 bases stayed unmatched. For the CDR3, the DNA is TGTGCCAGCAGTCCCCCCCGGACAGGGGGCAGATTCCCGCAGTATTTT. This encodes CASSPPRTGGRFPQYF.

The CDR3 loop is CASSEQGLGQPQHF. The CDR3 DNA is TGTGCCAGCAGCGAACAGGGGCTCGGTCAGCCCCAGCATTTT. The chain couples TRBV9 to TRBJ1-5; 7 bases align to TRBD1. Trimming removed 3 bases from V and 6 bases from J; junction bases left unmatched: 6. The germline V gene has CDR1 SGDLS and CDR2 YYNGEE. CDR3 length equals 14 residues.

V is TRBV20-1 and J is TRBJ1-5, with D hard to call. Germline CDR1 is DFQATT and CDR2 is SNEGSKA (reference sequence). The CDR3 is made up of 12 amino acids. The V end was cut by 1 base, the J end by 6 bases, with 7 bases between. The CDR3 region has the DNA TGCAGTGCTAGAGGGACGAGTCAGCCCCAGCATTTT. Translating gives CSARGTSQPQHF.

This clonotype was observed a few times. The rearrangement joins TRBV3-1 to TRBJ1-3; D might be TRBD1 (6 bases). The CDR3 consists of 18 residues. V shed 0 bases and J shed 4 bases, with 19 bases lying between them. CDR1 and CDR2 from the germline V gene are LGHDT and YNNKEL (reference sequence). The CDR3 protein is CASSQERWPDSYGNTIYF. The CDR3 region has the DNA TGTGCCAGCAGCCAAGAACGGTGGCCGGACAGTTACGGAAACACCATATATTTT.

This chain's CDR3 is CASRWRGRGKVEQYF. The CDR3 DNA follows: TGTGCCAGCCGCTGGAGAGGCAGGGGAAAGGTCGAGCAGTACTTC. The rearrangement joins TRBV11-2 to TRBJ2-7; weak D call: TRBD1 (6 bases). The germline V and J ends were trimmed by 8 bases and 6 bases, with 23 bases remaining between them. Germline CDR1 is SGHAT and CDR2 is FQNNGV. CDR3 length: 15 residues.

This clonotype appeared a few times. The V gene is TRBV20-1, the J gene TRBJ2-1; the match to TRBD2 covers 14 bases. The CDR3 spans 17 residues. Germline V CDR1 and CDR2: DFQATT, SNEGSKA (reference sequence). The V gene end was trimmed by 5 bases and the J gene end by 1 base; junction bases not matched to a gene: 7. CDR3 in DNA: TGCAGTGCTCCCGGGACTAGCGGGAGTTTTTCCTACAATGAGCAGTTCTTC. Translated: CSAPGTSGSFSYNEQFF.

As concerns this clonotype: One junction end disagrees with the germline gene, perhaps due to a read error. J is TRBJ2-7 and V is TRBV5-1; 9 bases align to TRBD2. Germline-derived CDR1 and CDR2 are SGHRS and YFSETQ. The CDR3 loop spans 11 amino acids. The CDR3 DNA reads TGCGCCAGCGGCTCTAGCGGGACGGTCTTCTTC. Translation: CASGSSGTVFF. The full variable domain, rest sourced from reference TRBV5-1 and TRBJ2-7, is KAGVTQTPRYLIKTRGQQVTLSCSPISGHRSVSWYQQTPGQGLQFLFEYFSETQRNKGNFPGRFSGRQFSNSRSEMNVSTLELGDSALYLCASGSSGTVFFGPGTRLTVT.

The chain combines TRBV10-1 with TRBJ2-3, with 10 nucleotides matching TRBD2. Germline V gene sequence: CDR1 WNHNN, CDR2 SYGVQD (reference sequence). The CDR3 has 17 amino acids. Trimming cost V 6 bases and J 2 bases; bases outside gene matches: 11. CDR3 sequence: CASSHGLAEGNTDTQYF. The CDR3 DNA follows: TGCGCCAGCAGCCACGGACTAGCGGAGGGAAACACAGATACGCAGTATTTT.

This chain connects TRBV3-1 to TRBJ1-2, with 7 bases aligning to TRBD1. CDR1 is LGHDT and CDR2 is YNNKEL in the germline V gene (reference sequence). This CDR3 contains 15 residues. Losses at the gene ends were 3 bases for V and 1 base for J; bases not matched to a gene: 5. CDR3 loop: CASSQTGRYNYGYTF. In nucleotides, the CDR3 is TGTGCCAGCAGCCAGACAGGGCGATATAACTATGGCTACACCTTC.

In this sample, this clonotype turned up many times. The genes are TRBV12-3 or TRBV12-4 and TRBJ2-6, with 13 bases aligning to TRBD2. This CDR3 is built from 19 residues. V was clipped by 5 bases and J by 3 bases; unmatched bases: 10. CDR3 nucleotides: TGTGCCAGCAGTCCCGGGCAACTAGCGGGAGGGGTTGGGGCCAACGTCCTGACTTTC. Translated: CASSPGQLAGGVGANVLTF.

This chain links TRBV6-1 with TRBJ2-5; 13 bases line up with TRBD2. The V segment lost 6 bases and the J segment 5 bases; nucleotides outside the gene matches: 9. The CDR3 spans 16 residues. Germline V lookup: CDR1 MNHNS, CDR2 SASEGT. As DNA, the CDR3 is TGTGCCAGCAGCCGCGGACTAGCGGGAGTGTCTGAGACCCAGTACTTC. Translating gives CASSRGLAGVSETQYF.

The chain has TRBV7-9 and TRBJ2-7; D is unclear. V gave up 1 base and J gave up 4 bases, with 11 bases separating them. This CDR3 contains 14 residues. The germline V gene encodes CDR1 SEHNR and CDR2 FQNEAQ (reference sequence). The CDR3 bases are TGTGCCAGCAGCTTAGAGACCAGGTGGTACGAGCAGTACTTC. It yields the protein CASSLETRWYEQYF.

In nucleotides, the CDR3 is TGTGCCAGCAGTTTAAGACAGGTTCCGGAGACCCAGTACTTC. Protein sequence: CASSLRQVPETQYF. The V and J genes are TRBV28 and TRBJ2-5; D perhaps matches TRBD1 (6 bases). The CDR3 is 14 amino acids. CDR1 MDHEN and CDR2 SYDVKM come from the germline V gene. Trimming left V 2 bases short and J 5 bases short, with 12 bases between.

This clonotype has just a few counts. This clone may be a read error of a much larger clone one base away. V gene TRBV28 combines with J gene TRBJ2-7, with D possibly matching TRBD1 (6 bases). The CDR3 has 14 amino acids. Germline V CDR1 and CDR2: MDHEN, SYDVKM. DNA for the CDR3: TGTGCCAGCAGTTATGATCAGGGGACCTACGAGCGGTACTTC. Amino acid sequence: CASSYDQGTYERYF.

This clonotype showed up just a few times. The rearrangement joins TRBV28 to TRBJ1-2; 7 positions match TRBD1. V lost 1 base, J lost 5 bases, and 4 bases stayed unmatched. This CDR3 is 14 amino acids long. Germline loops: CDR1 MDHEN, CDR2 SYDVKM. The CDR3 spells CASSLFVQGYGYTF. DNA for the CDR3: TGTGCCAGCAGTTTATTTGTACAGGGGTATGGCTACACCTTC.

On this clonotype itself: One end of the junction varies from germline; a read error may be responsible. This chain joins TRBV29-1 and TRBJ2-7, with unresolved D. Germline V gene sequence: CDR1 SQVTM, CDR2 ANQGSEA. The CDR3 covers 12 residues. The CDR3 DNA reads TGCAGCGTTTCCGAGAAGGCCAGCGAGCAGTATTTC. Protein: CSVSEKASEQYF.

This clonotype appeared a few times. V is TRBV28 and J is TRBJ2-3; D unresolved. Trimming took off 3 bases at V and 2 bases at J, with 12 bases between the two ends. The CDR3 runs to 15 residues. Germline V gives CDR1 MDHEN, CDR2 SYDVKM. The CDR3 here is CASSFPGGYTDTQYF. In DNA, the CDR3 is TGTGCCAGCAGTTTTCCTGGCGGATACACAGATACGCAGTATTTT. The full variable domain, completed using reference TRBV28 and TRBJ2-3, is DVKVTQSSRYLVKRTGEKVFLECVQDMDHENMFWYRQDPGLGLRLIYFSYDVKMKEKGDIPEGYSVSREKKERFSLILESASTNQTSMYLCASSFPGGYTDTQYFGPGTRLTVL.

The chain has TRBV18 and TRBJ2-1; D perhaps matches TRBD1 (6 bases). The CDR3 is made up of 15 amino acids. V was trimmed by 0 bases and J by 10 bases, leaving 16 bases between them. In germline, CDR1 is KGHSH, CDR2 LQKENI. The CDR3 bases are TGTGCCAGCTCACCACCCCAGGGGACGGGTGGGGAGCAGTTCTTC. Translated, it gives CASSPPQGTGGEQFF.

In its sample, this clonotype was seen a few times. This could be a read error, since a much larger clone is one nucleotide away. The rearrangement uses TRBV28 and TRBJ2-5; the D call may be TRBD1 or TRBD2 (5 bases each). Looked up from germline, CDR1 is MDHEN and CDR2 is SYDVKM. This CDR3 spans 15 amino acids. The CDR3 DNA follows: TGTGCCAGCAGCCCCCACGAGGGGAAAAAAGAGGCCCAGTACTTC. This gives the protein CASSPHEGKKEAQYF. Complete variable domain (other parts from reference TRBV28 and TRBJ2-5): DVKVTQSSRYLVKRTGEKVFLECVQDMDHENMFWYRQDPGLGLRLIYFSYDVKMKEKGDIPEGYSVSREKKERFSLILESASTNQTSMYLCASSPHEGKKEAQYFGPGTRLLVL.

The chain combines TRBV10-3 with TRBJ2-1; 7 nucleotides align to TRBD1. CDR3 length: 14 amino acids. J gave up 7 bases and V 4 bases, and 7 bases lay outside the gene matches. Germline-derived CDR1 and CDR2 are ENHRY and SYGVKD. In nucleotides, the CDR3 is TGTGCCATCAGTGGGGATTGGACAGGTAATGAGCAGTTCTTC. Translation: CAISGDWTGNEQFF.

This clonotype was counted ten times or more. The genes are TRBV11-3 and TRBJ2-5; 9 positions agree with TRBD1. V dropped 2 bases and J dropped 5; count of bases not matched to a gene: 15. Germline values: CDR1 SGHNT, CDR2 YENEEA. The CDR3 has 18 residues. The CDR3: CASSLSGPGQGFSETQYF. DNA of the CDR3: TGTGCCAGCAGCTTAAGTGGTCCCGGACAGGGGTTTTCGGAGACCCAGTACTTC. Together with reference TRBV11-3 and TRBJ2-5, the CDR3 gives the full variable domain: EAGVVQSPRYKIIEKKQPVAFWCNPISGHNTLYWYLQNLGQGPELLIRYENEEAVDDSQLPKDRFSAERLKGVDSTLKIQPAELGDSAVYLCASSLSGPGQGFSETQYFGPGTRLLVL.

This clonotype was seen at least ten times. The chain links TRBV20-1 to TRBJ2-7; D call uncertain. Germline V gives CDR1 DFQATT, CDR2 SNEGSKA (reference sequence). This CDR3 contains 15 residues. Trimming took 0 bases from V and 1 from J, leaving 13 bases between them. The CDR3 protein is CSARDRQTGSYEQYF. The CDR3 DNA follows: TGCAGTGCTAGAGATCGCCAGACTGGGTCCTACGAGCAGTACTTC.

This clonotype has ten or more counts. This rearrangement joins TRBV6-1 to TRBJ2-2, with 8 nucleotides matching TRBD2. The J segment lost 2 bases and the V segment lost 7 bases, leaving 12 bases of the junction unmatched. The CDR3 sequence is 17 residues long. Germline CDR1 MNHNS, CDR2 SASEGT. The CDR3, as DNA: TGTGCCAGCACCGAGTCGCGCACTAGCGGTAACACCGGGGAGCTGTTTTTT. Translation gives CASTESRTSGNTGELFF.

The chain uses TRBV14 and TRBJ2-5; tentative D call: TRBD2 (5 bases). The CDR3 covers 15 residues. Deletions cut 3 bases from V and 5 bases from J, with 16 bases between. Germline assignment: CDR1 SGHDN and CDR2 FVKESK. The CDR3 here is CASSHPSSSGETQYF. The CDR3, as DNA: TGTGCCAGCAGCCATCCCTCATCCTCGGGGGAGACCCAGTACTTC.

This clonotype was counted only a few times. This chain connects TRBV7-9 to TRBJ2-7; weak D call: TRBD2 (5 bases). Trimming took 4 bases from V and 6 from J, leaving 13 bases between them. This CDR3 is built from 13 residues. Per germline, CDR1 SEHNR and CDR2 FQNEAQ (reference sequence). The CDR3 protein is CASSSVPRGEQYF. CDR3 DNA sequence: TGTGCCAGCAGCTCGGTGCCTCGGGGCGAGCAGTACTTC.

Ten or more counts support this clonotype. The DNA for the CDR3 is TGTGCCAGCAGCCTAGATCGTAGCGGGTCCTACGAGCAGTACTTC. Amino acid sequence: CASSLDRSGSYEQYF. The chain combines TRBV3-1 with TRBJ2-7; 7 bases align to TRBD2. The ends lost 4 bases at V and 1 base at J; junction bases unmatched: 7. CDR1 LGHDT and CDR2 YNNKEL come from the germline V gene (reference sequence). CDR3 length: 15 amino acids.

This clonotype was seen more than once but under ten times. This chain connects TRBV27 to TRBJ2-1; D might be TRBD2 (6 bases). CDR3 size: 14 residues. CDR1 and CDR2 (germline): MNHEY, SMNVEV (reference sequence). Deletions cut 3 bases from V and 10 bases from J, with 16 bases between. Written as DNA, the CDR3 is TGTGCCAGCAGTTTGGGACTCCCATCGCAGGAGCAGTTCTTC. It specifies CASSLGLPSQEQFF.

This clonotype was detected only a few times. CDR3 nucleotides: TGTGCCAGCAGCGTATATCCAGGGCGGTCGAACACCGGGGAGCTGTTTTTT. Translating it yields CASSVYPGRSNTGELFF. V is TRBV9 and J is TRBJ2-2; a possible D gene is TRBD1 (5 bases). Per the germline V gene, CDR1 is SGDLS and CDR2 is YYNGEE. The CDR3 extends over 17 amino acids. Trimming removed 1 base at V and 0 bases at J, with 13 bases between.